These T cell receptor beta chains were read from a single sample in a study of cytomegalovirus exposure and HLA in healthy donors. Some clones are missing from TCRdb's copy, which holds only in-frame ones; the method was immunoSEQ multiplex PCR. This table has around 120,000 clones, 75% to 85% appearing once. The sequencing sample was made of PBMCs. All receptors derive from a male donor in good health and CMV-seropositive. CDR3s include the opening cysteine and the closing phenylalanine or tryptophan.

V	J	CDR3
TRBV15	TRBJ2-3	CATGRGGSTDTQYF
TRBV13	TRBJ2-7	CASSRGLAGYEQYF
TRBV27	TRBJ2-1	CASAPDGGSYNEQFF
TRBV4-3	TRBJ2-4	CASSQERRGQNIQYF
TRBV7-9	TRBJ2-1	CASSSTSTGTSRYNEQFF
TRBV9	TRBJ2-2	CASSSKRAGNTGELFF
TRBV27	TRBJ2-7	CASSAASGLSYEQYF
TRBV6-5	TRBJ2-7	CASSRTGQGNYEQYF
TRBV19	TRBJ2-7	CASSIVFAGEQYF
TRBV9	TRBJ2-7	CASSVGDKEPLFTYEQYF
TRBV9	TRBJ1-1	CASSVGLGGDRNTEAFF
TRBV7-2	TRBJ2-3	CASSWGGQTDTQYF
TRBV27	TRBJ2-7	CASSNRGKYEQYF
TRBV5-5	TRBJ1-5	CASSRQGGNQPQHF
TRBV19	TRBJ2-3	CASSMRGADTQYF
TRBV27	TRBJ1-5	CASSFRGRNQPQHF
TRBV18	TRBJ1-5	CASSPWVRASNQPQHF
TRBV7-9	TRBJ1-1	CASSLGMGVVEAFF
TRBV4-3	TRBJ2-1	CASSQESGRGNEQFF